This T cell receptor (beta chain) was recovered during a study of shared clonotypes between healthy human individuals. Study-level points and caveats: Between a few donors, naive CD4 clonotypes were shared at a level of about 5%.

Looked up from germline, CDR1 is MNHNS and CDR2 is SASEGT. The V and J ends lost 6 bases and 4 bases respectively, with 4 bases between them. The CDR3 runs 11 residues. The protocol was immunoSEQ multiplex PCR, while the TCRdb copy is restricted to in-frame clones and leaves out a portion. The sample records roughly 2,000,000 clones, roughly 94% being singletons. Naive CD8 cells comprised CD45RO-negative, CCR7-positively selected cells, excluding terminally differentiated effector memory CD45RA+ cells. Details on this clone: Its antigen remains unidentified.

The chain uses TRBV6-1 and TRBJ2-1; no clear D gene. The sequence was collected from a man younger than 30 in good health. What was sequenced was naive CD8+ T cells sorted from blood. CDR3 protein: CASREYNEQFF. CDR3 in DNA: TGTGCCAGCAGGGAGTACAATGAGCAGTTCTTC.